The 21 T cell receptor beta chains below all came from one sample that was sequenced in a study of blood T cells in healthy people across ages. The authors ran a second PCR of roughly 7 to 11 cycles using a sample-barcoded 5' primer and a J-beta primer mix. TCRdb analysed the 5' RACE reads with MiXCR anew, one entry per CDR3 protein. The sample consists of about 650,000 distinct CDR3 sequences, roughly 32% of them appearing once. The sample comprised blood. The receptors stem from a woman aged 80 or over in good health.

This clonotype was counted ten times or more. The chain combines TRBV2 with TRBJ1-6, with D possibly matching TRBD1 (5 bases). CDR1 is SNHLY, CDR2 FYNNEI, per germline. The CDR3 is made up of 13 amino acids. Trimming took 6 bases from V and 6 from J, leaving 9 bases between them. The CDR3 is CASRGDSNSPLHF. As DNA, the CDR3 is TGTGCCAGCAGAGGGGATTCTAATTCACCCCTCCACTTT.

The CDR3 DNA sequence: TGTGCCAGCAGCCAACAGGGTTCGAAAACTGAAGCTTTCTTT. The encoded protein is CASSQQGSKTEAFF. This sequence joins TRBV3-1 and TRBJ1-1; maybe TRBD1 (5 bases). The germline CDR1 and CDR2 sequences are LGHDT and YNNKEL (reference sequence). This CDR3 spans 14 amino acids. Trimming removed 2 bases at V and 5 bases at J, with 12 bases between.

This clonotype occurred a few times. This chain joins TRBV20-1 and TRBJ1-6, with D tentatively TRBD1 (6 bases). V shed 5 bases and J shed 6 bases, with 11 bases lying between them. The CDR3 is 13 residues long. Germline CDR1 and CDR2: DFQATT and SNEGSKA (reference sequence). The CDR3 sequence: CSAGGISNSPLHF. DNA of the CDR3: TGCAGTGCTGGGGGCATTTCTAATTCACCCCTCCACTTT.

The sample holds many counts of this clonotype. The V gene is TRBV7-8, the J gene TRBJ1-2; D is possibly TRBD1 (6 bases). The CDR3 runs 15 residues. With 1 base removed from V and 4 bases from J, the gap between germline ends came to 13 bases. Germline V gives CDR1 SGHVS, CDR2 FQNEAQ. As DNA, the CDR3 is TGTGCCAGCAGCTTAGAGTTGACAGGAATCTATGGCTACACCTTC. Amino acids: CASSLELTGIYGYTF.

This chain links TRBV3-1 with TRBJ1-6; maybe TRBD1 (5 bases). The V gene's germline CDR1 is LGHDT and CDR2 YNNKEL (reference sequence). With 1 base removed from V and 7 bases from J, the gap between germline ends came to 14 bases. The CDR3 runs to 16 residues. CDR3 sequence: CASSQGGHGDNSPLHF. In DNA, the CDR3 is TGTGCCAGCAGCCAAGGAGGACACGGAGACAATTCACCCCTCCACTTT.

This clonotype was seen a few times. A read error may be the cause here, since a much bigger clone is one base away. The conserved closing phenylalanine or tryptophan is absent in this CDR3, likely reflecting a read error. The chain has TRBV5-1 and TRBJ1-1, with TRBD1 matching over 12 bases. V dropped 4 bases and J dropped 2; count of bases not matched to a gene: 15. Germline values: CDR1 SGHRS, CDR2 YFSETQ. CDR3 length: 19 amino acids. The chain's CDR3 is CASSGRGTGGTFPNTEAFC. CDR3 bases: TGCGCCAGCAGCGGCCGGGGGACAGGGGGCACCTTCCCTAACACTGAAGCTTTCTGT.

This clonotype was seen at least ten times. The rearrangement uses TRBV6-2 or TRBV6-3 and TRBJ1-2, with D hard to call. The germline V gene encodes CDR1 MNHEY and CDR2 SVGEGT. CDR3 size: 13 residues. With 10 bases removed from V and 0 bases from J, the gap between germline ends came to 12 bases. CDR3 DNA: TGTGCCACCCGATCGGATACTAACTATGGCTACACCTTC. Protein product: CATRSDTNYGYTF.

In this sample, this clonotype turned up many times. The chain links TRBV15 to TRBJ2-5; 10 positions agree with TRBD1. V lost 1 base, J lost 4 bases, and 6 bases stayed unmatched. The CDR3 sequence is 16 residues long. Germline lookup yields CDR1 LNHNV and CDR2 YYDKDF (reference sequence). CDR3 protein: CATSRVGTGVGETQYF. The CDR3 coding sequence is TGTGCCACCAGCAGAGTTGGGACAGGGGTAGGAGAGACCCAGTACTTC.

The chain combines TRBV11-3 with TRBJ2-1, with 12 bases fitting TRBD2. There are 16 residues in the CDR3. The germline V gene has CDR1 SGHNT and CDR2 YENEEA. Unmatched junction bases numbered 8, after V lost 4 bases and J lost 7 bases. The CDR3 loop is CASSSKLAGGKNEQFF. The CDR3 DNA follows: TGTGCCAGCAGCTCCAAACTAGCGGGAGGCAAGAATGAGCAGTTCTTC.

Concerning this clonotype: This may come from a read error, since a much larger clone is one base off. The rearrangement uses TRBV12-3 or TRBV12-4 and TRBJ2-1; 12 bases are shared with TRBD1. J lost 13 bases, V lost 7 bases, and 17 bases had no gene match. CDR3 size: 16 residues. DNA for the CDR3: TGTGCCAGCAAGGGACAGGGGGCTTCTGGCCAAGAGACCCAGTTCTTC. Amino acid sequence: CASKGQGASGQETQFF.

About this clonotype itself: A much larger clone differs by one base, so this may be a read error. The V call is TRBV5-1, the J call TRBJ2-3; TRBD2 matches 9 bases. CDR3 length equals 15 residues. After removal of 3 bases from V and 5 bases from J, the junction contained 7 bases not matched to a gene. Per the germline V gene, CDR1 is SGHRS and CDR2 is YFSETQ. The CDR3 reads CASSWGLAGLDTQYF. The CDR3 DNA reads TGCGCCAGCAGCTGGGGCCTAGCGGGGCTAGATACGCAGTATTTT.

This clonotype showed up many times. In nucleotides, the CDR3 is TGTGCCAGCAGTTTAGTAGGGACCGGGGGGCAGTACTTC. It translates to CASSLVGTGGQYF. The chain combines TRBV12-3 or TRBV12-4 with TRBJ2-7; tentatively, D is TRBD2 (6 bases). V gave up 1 base and J gave up 9 bases, with 13 bases separating them. The CDR3 spans 13 residues.

The genes are TRBV11-1 and TRBJ2-3; D may be TRBD2 (6 bases). V gave up 5 bases and J gave up 5 bases, with 14 bases separating them. The germline CDR1 and CDR2 sequences are SGHAT and FQDESV (reference sequence). The CDR3 is 14 amino acids. The CDR3 reads CASSIGGKGDTQYF. In DNA form, the CDR3 reads TGTGCCAGCAGCATCGGCGGGAAGGGAGATACGCAGTATTTT.

About this clonotype itself: The junction and the germline gene differ at one end; a read error may be behind it. V and J are TRBV12-3 or TRBV12-4 and TRBJ2-3; D possibly corresponds to TRBD2 (5 bases). The CDR3 length is 13 residues. CDR3 DNA sequence: TGTGCCAGCAGACTAGGCACAGCAGATGCGCAATATTTT. Translated: CASRLGTADAQYF.

This clonotype was observed many times. V usage is TRBV20-1 and J usage is TRBJ1-2, with 7 positions matching TRBD1. The V segment lost 5 bases and the J segment 7 bases; nucleotides outside the gene matches: 7. Germline V gene lookup returns CDR1 DFQATT and CDR2 SNEGSKA (reference sequence). The CDR3 has 12 residues. CDR3 in amino acids: CSADRDLGGYTF. DNA of the CDR3: TGCAGTGCTGACAGGGATTTGGGTGGCTACACCTTC.

The V call is TRBV6-2 or TRBV6-3, the J call TRBJ2-1; 7 bases are a match to TRBD2. The length of the CDR3 is 14 residues. The trim removed 5 bases at V and 7 bases at J, leaving 8 bases unmatched. The germline V gene has CDR1 MNHEY and CDR2 SVGEGT. Here the CDR3 reads CASSKREAANEQFF. The CDR3 nucleotides are TGTGCCAGCAGTAAGCGGGAAGCGGCTAATGAGCAGTTCTTC.

Ten or more counts support this clonotype. The V call is TRBV6-5, the J call TRBJ1-6; D call uncertain. V lost 6 bases and J 6 bases, leaving 15 bases between the germline ends. The CDR3 is 15 amino acids. Germline CDR1 is MNHEY and CDR2 is SVGAGI. The CDR3, as DNA: TGTGCCAGCAGCTTATCGAGATTAAGTAATTCACCCCTCCACTTT. Residues: CASSLSRLSNSPLHF.

The table lists this clonotype with many counts. V gene TRBV15 combines with J gene TRBJ2-1; 7 nucleotides align to TRBD2. Germline CDR1 LNHNV, CDR2 YYDKDF (reference sequence). Germline trimming cut 5 bases from V and 6 bases from J; bases unmatched to any gene: 13. The CDR3 covers 16 residues. The CDR3 here is CATSGRPGLSVNEQFF. CDR3 coding DNA: TGTGCCACCAGCGGGAGGCCGGGACTATCGGTCAATGAGCAGTTCTTC.

This clonotype was detected ten times or more. This chain uses TRBV12-3 or TRBV12-4 with TRBJ1-5, with TRBD1 identical over 8 bases. This CDR3 comprises 13 residues. Trimming cost V 5 bases and J 7 bases; bases outside gene matches: 4. CDR3 sequence: CASSRGQGQPQHF. CDR3 DNA: TGTGCCAGCAGTCGAGGACAGGGACAGCCCCAGCATTTT.

This clonotype was seen many times. The chain links TRBV20-1 to TRBJ2-5; the match to TRBD2 covers 10 bases. V shed 5 bases, J shed 2 bases, and the junction held 11 bases outside the gene matches. The germline gives CDR1 DFQATT, CDR2 SNEGSKA (reference sequence). CDR3 length equals 16 residues. This chain's CDR3 is CSAYTTGTSAQETQYF. The DNA of the CDR3 is TGCAGTGCTTATACAACCGGGACTAGCGCACAAGAGACCCAGTACTTC.

This clonotype was picked up many times. The V gene is TRBV6-5, the J gene TRBJ1-4; 12 bases are a match to TRBD1. CDR1 is MNHEY, CDR2 SVGAGI, per germline. The CDR3 consists of 14 residues. Unmatched junction bases numbered 3, after V lost 5 bases and J lost 8 bases. CDR3 DNA: TGTGCCAGCAGTAGGGGACAGGGGGCCGAAAAACTGTTTTTT. Protein sequence: CASSRGQGAEKLFF.